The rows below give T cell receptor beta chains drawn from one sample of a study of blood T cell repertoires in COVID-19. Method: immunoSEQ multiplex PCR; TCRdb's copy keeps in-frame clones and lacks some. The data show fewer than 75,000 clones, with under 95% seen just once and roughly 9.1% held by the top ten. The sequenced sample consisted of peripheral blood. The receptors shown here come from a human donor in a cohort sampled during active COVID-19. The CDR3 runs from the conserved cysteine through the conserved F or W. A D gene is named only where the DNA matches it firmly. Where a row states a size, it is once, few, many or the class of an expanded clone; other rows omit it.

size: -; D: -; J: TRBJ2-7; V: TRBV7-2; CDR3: CASSPPPVSEQYF; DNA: TGTGCCAGCAGCCCCCCCCCAGTCAGCGAGCAGTACTTC
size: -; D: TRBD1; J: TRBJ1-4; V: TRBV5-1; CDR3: CASSLGYRGPANEKLFF; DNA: TGCGCCAGCAGCTTGGGATACAGGGGGCCGGCTAATGAAAAACTGTTTTTT
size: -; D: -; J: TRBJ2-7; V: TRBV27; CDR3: CASSPSSYEQYF; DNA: TGTGCCAGCAGTCCTAGCTCCTACGAGCAGTACTTC
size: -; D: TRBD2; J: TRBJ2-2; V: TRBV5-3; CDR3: CARSLGTPGGRRSGELFF; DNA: TGTGCCAGAAGCTTAGGGACCCCGGGGGGGCGAAGGTCCGGGGAGCTGTTTTTT
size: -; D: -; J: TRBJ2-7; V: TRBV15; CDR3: CATSRDLGQGSEQYF; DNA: TGTGCCACCAGCAGAGATCTAGGGCAGGGTAGCGAGCAGTACTTC
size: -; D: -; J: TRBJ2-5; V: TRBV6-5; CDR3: CASSYGYGETQYF; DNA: TGTGCCAGCAGTTACGGTTACGGGGAGACCCAGTACTTC
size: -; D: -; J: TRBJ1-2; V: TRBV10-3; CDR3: CAISVGHEDGYTF; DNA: TGTGCCATCAGTGTGGGACATGAGGATGGCTACACCTTC
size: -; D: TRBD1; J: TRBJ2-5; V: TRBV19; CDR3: CASSIADRGIQETQYF; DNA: TGTGCCAGTAGTATAGCGGACAGGGGTATCCAAGAGACCCAGTACTTC
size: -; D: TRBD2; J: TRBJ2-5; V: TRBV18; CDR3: CASSRSGRVETQYF; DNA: TGTGCCAGCTCACGGAGCGGGAGGGTGGAGACCCAGTACTTC
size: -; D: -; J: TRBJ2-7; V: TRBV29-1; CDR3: CSVGRGGGDEQYF; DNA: TGCAGCGTTGGAAGGGGCGGTGGGGACGAGCAGTACTTC
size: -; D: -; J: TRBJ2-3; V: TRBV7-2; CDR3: CASSQALDTQYF; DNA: TGTGCCAGCAGCCAGGCACTAGATACGCAGTATTTT
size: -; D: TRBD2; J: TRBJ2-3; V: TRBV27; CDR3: CASSFFWTSGDPNTDTQYF; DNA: TGTGCCAGCAGTTTTTTTTGGACTAGCGGGGACCCAAACACAGATACGCAGTATTTT
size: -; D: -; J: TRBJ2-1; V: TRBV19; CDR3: CASSVGMYEQFF; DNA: TGTGCCAGTAGTGTTGGCATGTATGAGCAGTTCTTC
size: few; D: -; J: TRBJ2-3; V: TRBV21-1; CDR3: CASSSRSGSGNGGPDTQYF; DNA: TGTGCCAGCAGCTCGCGAAGCGGATCGGGGAATGGTGGCCCAGATACGCAGTATTTT
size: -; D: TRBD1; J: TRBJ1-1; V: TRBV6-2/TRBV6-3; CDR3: CASSYPDRGNEAFF; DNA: TGTGCCAGCAGTTACCCCGACAGGGGTAATGAAGCTTTCTTT
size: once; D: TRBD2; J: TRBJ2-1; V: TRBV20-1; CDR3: CSASGGREEAFYNEQFF; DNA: TGCAGTGCCAGTGGGGGGCGGGAGGAGGCGTTCTACAATGAGCAGTTCTTC
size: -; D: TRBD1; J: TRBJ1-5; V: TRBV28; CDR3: CASSAPGQGAPNQPQHF; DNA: TGTGCCAGCAGTGCCCCGGGACAGGGGGCTCCCAATCAGCCCCAGCATTTT
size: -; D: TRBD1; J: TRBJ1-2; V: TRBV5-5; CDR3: CASSYYDRAHGYTF; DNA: TGTGCCAGCAGCTATTATGACAGGGCCCATGGCTACACCTTC
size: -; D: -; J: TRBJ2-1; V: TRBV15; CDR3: CATSRGGGAPHNEQFF; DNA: TGTGCCACCAGCAGAGGAGGCGGGGCGCCTCACAATGAGCAGTTCTTC
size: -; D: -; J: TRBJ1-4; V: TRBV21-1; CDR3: CASSKQGRATNEKLFF; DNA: TGTGCCAGCAGCAAACAGGGAAGAGCAACTAATGAAAAACTGTTTTTT
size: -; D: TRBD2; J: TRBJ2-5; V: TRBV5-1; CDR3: CASSSTSFQETQYF; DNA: TGCGCCAGCAGCTCGACTAGCTTCCAAGAGACCCAGTACTTC
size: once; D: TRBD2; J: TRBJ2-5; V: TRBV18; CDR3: CASSPTPGLAGMETQYF; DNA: TGTGCCAGCTCACCAACGCCGGGACTAGCGGGGATGGAGACCCAGTACTTC
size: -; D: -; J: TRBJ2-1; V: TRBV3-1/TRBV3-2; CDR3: CASSQTTGIYNEQFF; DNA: TGTGCCAGCAGCCAAACAACAGGGATTTACAATGAGCAGTTCTTC
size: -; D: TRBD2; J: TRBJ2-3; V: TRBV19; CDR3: CASSIHRLAGGADTQYF; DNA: TGTGCCAGTAGTATACATCGACTAGCGGGAGGGGCAGATACGCAGTATTTT
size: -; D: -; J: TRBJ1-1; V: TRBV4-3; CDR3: CASSAGPRNTEAFF; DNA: TGCGCCAGCAGCGCGGGACCCAGGAACACTGAAGCTTTCTTT
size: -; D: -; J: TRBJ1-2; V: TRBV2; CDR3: CASGEGRGLDGYTF; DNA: TGTGCCAGCGGTGAAGGCAGGGGTCTCGATGGCTACACCTTC
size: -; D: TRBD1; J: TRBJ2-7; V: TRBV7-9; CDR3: CAARDSTYEQYF; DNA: TGTGCCGCACGGGACAGCACCTACGAGCAGTACTTC
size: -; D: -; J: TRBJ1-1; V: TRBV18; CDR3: CASSPPSGQGNTEAFF; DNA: TGTGCCAGCTCACCACCCTCGGGACAAGGCAACACTGAAGCTTTCTTT
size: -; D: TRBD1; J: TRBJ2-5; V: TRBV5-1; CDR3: CASNSGQGAIETQYF; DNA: TGCGCCAGCAACTCCGGACAGGGAGCGATTGAGACCCAGTACTTC
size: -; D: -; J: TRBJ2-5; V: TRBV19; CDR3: CASSTDYSETQYF; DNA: TGTGCCAGTAGCACGGACTATTCGGAGACCCAGTACTTC